A single sample is the source of the 27 T cell receptor beta chains below, sequenced in a study of radiotherapy plus CTLA-4 blockade in lung cancer. Produced via immunoSEQ multiplex PCR; TCRdb's table is partial and in-frame only. The sample holds about 90,000 clones; over 75% are singletons and the top ten take roughly 15%. The material was peripheral blood, obtained from a patient treated with radiotherapy plus ipilimumab. All receptors derive from a human donor with non-small cell lung cancer that progressed on radiotherapy plus ipilimumab.

The chain joins TRBV4-2 to TRBJ2-5, with D possibly TRBD1 on 6 matching bases. Per the germline V gene, CDR1 is LGHNA and CDR2 is YNFKEQ. This CDR3 comprises 15 residues. Trimming removed 4 bases from V and 5 bases from J, with 17 bases in between. CDR3 DNA: TGTGCCAGCAGCCGGGGAACAGGGCAGGGGGAGACCCAGTACTTC. Its protein is CASSRGTGQGETQYF.

The chain employs TRBV7-6 and TRBJ1-1; 9 bases match TRBD1. The CDR3 has 14 residues. The trim removed 6 bases at V and 4 bases at J, leaving 6 bases unmatched. CDR1 is SGHVS and CDR2 is FNYEAQ in the germline V gene. In DNA form, the CDR3 reads TGTGCCAGCAGAGAGACAGGGGGTGGCACTGAAGCTTTCTTT. It codes for CASRETGGGTEAFF.

This sequence joins TRBV19 and TRBJ2-4; 13 bases match TRBD2. This CDR3 has 19 residues. J gave up 2 bases and V 3 bases, and 10 bases lay outside the gene matches. Germline lookup yields CDR1 LNHDA and CDR2 SQIVND (reference sequence). The CDR3 DNA is TGTGCCAGTAGTATCCTACTAGCGGGGGGGCCGGTTTCCAAAAACATTCAGTACTTC. Protein: CASSILLAGGPVSKNIQYF. The complete variable domain, with remaining parts taken from reference TRBV19 and TRBJ2-4, reads DGGITQSPKYLFRKEGQNVTLSCEQNLNHDAMYWYRQDPGQGLRLIYYSQIVNDFQKGDIAEGYSVSREKKESFPLTVTSAQKNPTAFYLCASSILLAGGPVSKNIQYFGAGTRLSVL.

J is TRBJ2-6 and V is TRBV6-5; no definite D call. The CDR3 is made up of 13 amino acids. V gave up 0 bases and J gave up 3 bases, with 0 bases separating them. Germline values: CDR1 MNHEY, CDR2 SVGAGI. CDR3 DNA: TGTGCCAGCAGTTACTCTGGGGCCAACGTCCTGACTTTC. This encodes CASSYSGANVLTF.

The chain carries TRBV6-5 and TRBJ1-5; the D gene is possibly TRBD1 (6 bases). The V end lost 6 bases, the J end lost 7 bases, and 16 bases lay between the germline ends. Looked up from germline, CDR1 is MNHEY and CDR2 is SVGAGI. The CDR3 is made up of 14 amino acids. For the CDR3, the DNA is TGTGCCAGCAGCCAAGGGGGGGCGGGGCAGCCCCAGCATTTT. Translated: CASSQGGAGQPQHF.

This clone has only one observation. The V call is TRBV5-1, the J call TRBJ1-2; the match to TRBD1 covers 8 bases. The CDR3 sequence is 15 residues long. Germline trimming cut 2 bases from V and 6 bases from J; bases unmatched to any gene: 9. The germline gives CDR1 SGHRS, CDR2 YFSETQ. The CDR3 nucleotides read TGCGCCAGCAGCTTTCCGGACAGGGAGGTCAATGGCTACACCTTC. Its protein product is CASSFPDREVNGYTF.

Details on this clone: Other DNA variants within this sample encode the same CDR3. The rearrangement links TRBV18 to TRBJ1-1; D remains unclear. This CDR3 is 13 amino acids long. CDR1 KGHSH and CDR2 LQKENI come from the germline V gene. V lost 6 bases and J lost 1, with 9 bases in between. CDR3 bases: TGTGCCAGCTCCCCAAGTACGAACACTGAAGCTTTCTTT. It is translated as CASSPSTNTEAFF.

The chain is built from TRBV7-9 and TRBJ2-7; D gene ambiguous. With 1 base removed from V and 2 bases from J, the gap between germline ends came to 9 bases. From germline, CDR1 is SEHNR and CDR2 FQNEAQ (reference sequence). The CDR3 has 14 residues. CDR3 DNA: TGTGCCAGCAGCTTAGGGTGGATTACCTACGAGCAGTACTTC. Amino acids: CASSLGWITYEQYF. Variable domain in full (rest from reference TRBV7-9 and TRBJ2-7): DTGVSQNPRHKITKRGQNVTFRCDPISEHNRLYWYRQTLGQGPEFLTYFQNEAQLEKSRLLSDRFSAERPKGSFSTLEIQRTEQGDSAMYLCASSLGWITYEQYFGPGTRLTVT.

This sequence joins TRBV10-3 and TRBJ2-3; the D gene is possibly TRBD1 (6 bases). V was pared by 4 bases and J by 2 bases, with 16 bases between. The CDR3 loop spans 16 amino acids. CDR1 is ENHRY and CDR2 is SYGVKD in the germline V gene. CDR3 nucleotides: TGTGCCATCAGTGTCGTGGGGGCTTCGATCACAGATACGCAGTATTTT. This translates into CAISVVGASITDTQYF.

This clone has only one observation. The gene calls are TRBV18 and TRBJ2-7; 13 bases map to TRBD2. From germline, CDR1 is KGHSH and CDR2 LQKENI. The junction had 19 bases not matched to a gene; V was cut back by 3 bases and J by 2 bases. The CDR3 sequence is 21 residues long. The chain's CDR3 is CASSPGGGLLAGGLSTYEQYF. The CDR3 DNA follows: TGTGCCAGCTCACCCGGTGGAGGTTTACTAGCGGGAGGGCTCTCGACCTACGAGCAGTACTTC. The entire variable domain, with the rest obtained from reference TRBV18 and TRBJ2-7, is as follows: NAGVMQNPRHLVRRRGQEARLRCSPMKGHSHVYWYRQLPEEGLKFMVYLQKENIIDESGMPKERFSAEFPKEGPSILRIQQVVRGDSAAYFCASSPGGGLLAGGLSTYEQYFGPGTRLTVT.

Only a few counts were recorded for this clone. V gene TRBV28 combines with J gene TRBJ2-1; D gene ambiguous. Germline V lookup: CDR1 MDHEN, CDR2 SYDVKM. V was pared by 3 bases and J by 6 bases, with 12 bases between. The CDR3 contains 14 residues. The DNA of the CDR3 is TGTGCCAGCAGTTTGGGCAGTACGCCCAATGAGCAGTTCTTC. Residues: CASSLGSTPNEQFF.

The rearrangement joins TRBV28 to TRBJ2-7, with D possibly TRBD1 on 6 matching bases. This CDR3 is built from 14 residues. Germline loops: CDR1 MDHEN, CDR2 SYDVKM. V shed 4 bases and J shed 2 bases, with 12 bases lying between them. The CDR3 region has the DNA TGTGCCAGCAGTTCGGGACAAGGCCCCTACGAGCAGTACTTC. Translation: CASSSGQGPYEQYF. Looking up the rest from reference TRBV28 and TRBJ2-7 gives the full variable domain: DVKVTQSSRYLVKRTGEKVFLECVQDMDHENMFWYRQDPGLGLRLIYFSYDVKMKEKGDIPEGYSVSREKKERFSLILESASTNQTSMYLCASSSGQGPYEQYFGPGTRLTVT.

The rearrangement joins TRBV10-3 to TRBJ2-1; D remains ambiguous. The CDR3 loop spans 12 amino acids. Germline-derived CDR1 and CDR2 are ENHRY and SYGVKD. Trimming took 0 bases from V and 8 from J, leaving 5 bases between them. CDR3 bases: TGTGCCATCAGTGAGTCGGAATATGAGCAGTTCTTC. The encoded protein is CAISESEYEQFF.

The genes are TRBV6-1 and TRBJ2-7; TRBD1 agrees at 7 bases. The CDR3 has 16 amino acids. Germline loops: CDR1 MNHNS, CDR2 SASEGT. V trimming: 0 bases; J trimming: 4 bases; junction bases outside the gene matches: 9. CDR3 protein: CASSEADRVLLYEQYF. Here the CDR3 DNA reads TGTGCCAGCAGTGAAGCAGACAGGGTTCTTTTGTACGAGCAGTACTTC.

The chain joins TRBV28 to TRBJ2-7; D assignment may be TRBD1 or TRBD2 (6 bases each). Germline V gene lookup returns CDR1 MDHEN and CDR2 SYDVKM. V was pared by 8 bases and J by 0 bases, with 14 bases between. This CDR3 has 14 amino acids. The CDR3: CASLGGPYSYEQYF. CDR3 in DNA: TGTGCCAGCCTAGGGGGGCCCTACTCCTACGAGCAGTACTTC.

The chain uses TRBV9 and TRBJ1-3, with D possibly being TRBD1 (5 bases). The V gene lost 4 bases and the J gene lost 8 bases, with 7 bases spanning the gap. Germline lookup yields CDR1 SGDLS and CDR2 YYNGEE. CDR3 size: 11 residues. The CDR3 spells CASSPGDTIYF. In DNA form, the CDR3 reads TGTGCCAGCAGCCCGGGGGACACCATATATTTT.

In the case of this clone: The sample has other DNA sequences that encode this CDR3 too. V usage is TRBV7-9 and J usage is TRBJ2-7; the D is unclear. Trimming cost V 1 base and J 7 bases, with 5 bases left between them. Germline V CDR1 and CDR2: SEHNR, FQNEAQ (reference sequence). CDR3 length equals 11 residues. Here the CDR3 DNA reads TGTGCCAGCAGCTTAGGTAGGGAGCAGTACTTC. Amino acids: CASSLGREQYF.

The gene calls are TRBV18 and TRBJ1-2, with TRBD1 as a possible D gene (5 bases). Germline CDR1 is KGHSH and CDR2 is LQKENI. The CDR3 runs to 15 residues. V lost 3 bases and J 2 bases, leaving 13 bases between the germline ends. This CDR3 reads CASSPGTALNYGYTF. The CDR3 DNA reads TGTGCCAGCTCACCCGGGACGGCCCTGAACTATGGCTACACCTTC.

This clone has more than one count but fewer than ten. The CDR3 loop reads CASSFPRQGFRWGTNEQFF. The CDR3 DNA sequence: TGTGCCAGCAGCTTTCCGCGACAGGGGTTCAGATGGGGGACCAATGAGCAGTTCTTC. The V call is TRBV7-9, the J call TRBJ2-1, with 8 nucleotides matching TRBD1. This CDR3 comprises 19 residues. Germline trimming cut 3 bases from V and 6 bases from J; bases unmatched to any gene: 19. The germline CDR1 and CDR2 sequences are SEHNR and FQNEAQ (reference sequence).

The rearrangement joins TRBV7-9 to TRBJ1-4; D is ambiguous. This CDR3 has 13 residues. CDR1 is SEHNR, CDR2 FQNEAQ, per germline (reference sequence). The V gene lost 4 bases and the J gene lost 7 bases, with 10 bases spanning the gap. The CDR3 nucleotides read TGTGCCAGCAGCTCCTACGGCGGTGAAAAACTGTTTTTT. This sequence encodes CASSSYGGEKLFF.

V and J are TRBV9 and TRBJ2-6, with TRBD1 as a possible D gene (6 bases). The CDR3 runs to 14 residues. V shed 4 bases and J shed 4 bases, with 9 bases lying between them. Germline CDR1 is SGDLS and CDR2 is YYNGEE. The CDR3 DNA is TGTGCCAGCAGCCCAGGGGTCGGGGCCAACGTCCTGACTTTC. It codes for CASSPGVGANVLTF.

This sequence joins TRBV7-2 and TRBJ2-1; 10 positions match TRBD2. This CDR3 is built from 17 residues. Trimming cost V 0 bases and J 5 bases; bases outside gene matches: 7. The V gene's germline CDR1 is SGHTA and CDR2 FQGNSA. The CDR3 nucleotides read TGTGCCAGCAGCTTAGCGCGGGCTAGCGGGGGTAACAATGAGCAGTTCTTC. It specifies CASSLARASGGNNEQFF.

The chain links TRBV5-1 to TRBJ2-7, with D tentatively TRBD1 (5 bases). Trimming removed 1 base from V and 2 bases from J, with 7 bases in between. The germline V gene encodes CDR1 SGHRS and CDR2 YFSETQ. The CDR3 runs to 13 residues. DNA for the CDR3: TGCGCCAGCAGCTTGCCCAGGGCCTACGAGCAGTACTTC. This sequence encodes CASSLPRAYEQYF.

The chain has TRBV5-1 and TRBJ1-2, with D maybe TRBD1 (6 bases). V was shortened by 1 base and J by 2 bases, with 12 bases between the two germline ends. CDR3 size: 15 residues. The germline gives CDR1 SGHRS, CDR2 YFSETQ. The CDR3 here is CASSLSRQANYGYTF. CDR3 coding DNA: TGCGCCAGCAGCTTGTCCAGACAGGCAAACTATGGCTACACCTTC.

The V call is TRBV21-1, the J call TRBJ2-1; TRBD2, as called in the table, went unchecked against the DNA. TRBV21-1 is deemed a pseudogene. CDR3 length: 18 residues. The CDR3 coding sequence is TGTGCCAGCAGCAAAGTTACTAGCGGGAGGATGACTTTCTATGAGCAGTTCTTC. Translating it yields CASSKVTSGRMTFYEQFF.

A few counts support this clone. CDR3 region: CASSVGNTIYF. As DNA, the CDR3 is TGTGCCAGCAGTGTTGGAAACACCATATATTTT. The chain couples TRBV25-1 to TRBJ1-3; the D is unclear. V lost 4 bases, J lost 3 bases, and 1 base lay in between. The germline V gene encodes CDR1 MGHDK and CDR2 SYGVNS. CDR3 length: 11 amino acids.

This rearrangement joins TRBV27 to TRBJ2-3, with 12 bases lining up with TRBD2. CDR1 and CDR2 from the germline V gene are MNHEY and SMNVEV (reference sequence). This CDR3 spans 16 amino acids. V shed 5 bases, J shed 5 bases, and the junction held 8 bases outside the gene matches. CDR3 coding DNA: TGTGCCAGCAGTCTTCGACTAGCGGGAGCGGGAGATACGCAGTATTTT. It encodes CASSLRLAGAGDTQYF.